Below are 22 T cell receptor beta chains sequenced from a single sample in a study of T cell changes during pregnancy in multiple sclerosis. Method: immunoSEQ multiplex PCR; TCRdb's copy keeps in-frame clones and lacks some. This table holds tens of thousands of clones, 93% found once. The input for sequencing was peripheral blood, taken after pregnancy. The origin of the receptors is a female donor with multiple sclerosis, enrolled in a pregnancy study.

This clone was observed a single time. The rearrangement joins TRBV27 to TRBJ2-1; 7 positions agree with TRBD2. With 5 bases clipped from V and 8 bases from J, the junction kept 12 bases outside the gene matches. There are 15 residues in the CDR3. From germline, CDR1 is MNHEY and CDR2 SMNVEV (reference sequence). CDR3 region: CASSPLQGGSDEQFF. For the CDR3, the DNA is TGTGCCAGCAGTCCCCTCCAGGGCGGGAGCGATGAGCAGTTCTTC.

The genes are TRBV18 and TRBJ2-5, with TRBD1 as a possible D gene (6 bases). The V and J ends lost 3 bases and 6 bases respectively, with 14 bases between them. Germline V gives CDR1 KGHSH, CDR2 LQKENI. The CDR3 contains 14 residues. The CDR3 DNA follows: TGTGCCAGCTCACCGGGGGCTAGTCTGAAGACCCAGTACTTC. Translation gives CASSPGASLKTQYF.

The chain carries TRBV4-3 and TRBJ2-1; 7 positions agree with TRBD2. Losses at the gene ends were 0 bases for V and 7 bases for J; bases not matched to a gene: 3. Germline loops: CDR1 LGHNA, CDR2 YSLEER. The CDR3 runs to 14 residues. The CDR3 is CASSQELAANEQFF. The CDR3 nucleotides read TGCGCCAGCAGCCAAGAGCTAGCGGCTAATGAGCAGTTCTTC.

The chain recombines TRBV10-3 with TRBJ1-1; no reliable D call. This CDR3 contains 15 residues. V was pared by 3 bases and J by 3 bases, with 14 bases between. Per germline, CDR1 ENHRY and CDR2 SYGVKD. The chain's CDR3 is CAISDLGMEDTEAFF. In DNA form, the CDR3 reads TGTGCCATCAGTGATTTGGGAATGGAGGACACTGAAGCTTTCTTT.

This clone was seen just once. This sequence joins TRBV21-1 and TRBJ1-2. TRBV21-1 is recorded as a pseudogene. This CDR3 is 14 amino acids long. The CDR3 DNA follows: TGTGCCAGCAGCAAACACCGGGCGGCGGGAGGCTACACCTTC. As protein: CASSKHRAAGGYTF.

The chain carries TRBV25-1 and TRBJ2-3; D is perhaps TRBD1 (6 bases). CDR3 length equals 16 residues. Germline lookup yields CDR1 MGHDK and CDR2 SYGVNS. V lost 5 bases, J lost 4 bases, and 19 bases lay in between. CDR3 nucleotides: TGTGCCAGCAGTTTTTCATTGGGGGCAGGGGCAGATACGCAGTATTTT. It is translated as CASSFSLGAGADTQYF.

The chain couples TRBV10-1 to TRBJ2-7; D ambiguous. Between the trimmed V and J ends, which lost 0 bases and 6 bases, there was a span of 15 bases. The CDR3 runs to 15 residues. The V gene's germline CDR1 is WNHNN and CDR2 SYGVQD (reference sequence). CDR3: CASSESGHLRREQYF. Written as DNA, the CDR3 is TGCGCCAGCAGTGAGTCCGGCCACCTGAGGCGCGAGCAGTACTTC.

The chain couples TRBV14 to TRBJ1-1, with 9 bases matching TRBD1. Germline assignment: CDR1 SGHDN and CDR2 FVKESK. V gave up 4 bases and J gave up 0 bases; unmatched junction bases: 6. CDR3 length: 16 residues. CDR3 sequence (DNA): TGTGCCAGCAGCCGAACGGGACAGGGTTTGAACACTGAAGCTTTCTTT. This codes for CASSRTGQGLNTEAFF.

In its sample, this clone was seen once. J is TRBJ2-2 and V is TRBV30, with a weak D call TRBD2 (5 bases). V lost 1 base to trimming and J lost 3 bases, with 6 bases between them. This CDR3 is 13 amino acids long. From germline, CDR1 is GTSNPN and CDR2 SVGIG (reference sequence). CDR3 region: CAWSEGDTGELFF. In DNA form, the CDR3 reads TGTGCCTGGAGTGAGGGAGACACCGGGGAGCTGTTTTTT. The whole variable domain, remainder taken from reference TRBV30 and TRBJ2-2, is SQTIHQWPATLVQPVGSPLSLECTVEGTSNPNLYWYRQAAGRGLQLLFYSVGIGQISSEVPQNLSASRPQDRQFILSSKKLLLSDSGFYLCAWSEGDTGELFFGEGSRLTVL.

The chain has TRBV28 and TRBJ1-3; TRBD1 matches 7 bases. After removal of 3 bases from V and 3 bases from J, the junction contained 8 bases not matched to a gene. CDR3 length: 16 residues. Germline V lookup: CDR1 MDHEN, CDR2 SYDVKM. In DNA, the CDR3 is TGTGCCAGCAGTTTTTGGCAGGGGGTATTTGGAAACACCATATATTTT. This gives the protein CASSFWQGVFGNTIYF.

The J gene is TRBJ2-5, the V gene TRBV23-1, with 8 bases that match TRBD1. TRBV23-1 is an open reading frame, and its role is uncertain. After removal of 4 bases from V and 3 bases from J, the junction contained 22 bases not matched to a gene. The CDR3 has 20 residues. This CDR3 reads CASSPNRDRPYIWLKETQYF. CDR3 bases: TGCGCCAGCAGTCCGAACCGGGACAGGCCCTATATATGGCTTAAAGAGACCCAGTACTTC.

CDR3 loop: CASSKDGGRCYNEQFF. DNA of the CDR3: TGTGCCAGCAGCAAAGACGGCGGGAGGTGCTACAATGAGCAGTTCTTC. The chain carries TRBV21-1 and TRBJ2-1; TRBD2, the D gene given by the table, was not confirmed from the DNA. TRBV21-1 is assigned pseudogene status. The CDR3 consists of 16 residues.

The chain carries TRBV27 and TRBJ2-1, with 7 bases matching TRBD2. Germline CDR1 and CDR2: MNHEY and SMNVEV (reference sequence). V lost 2 bases to trimming and J lost 4 bases; unmatched junction nucleotides: 5. The CDR3 loop spans 15 amino acids. This CDR3 is CASSLGREGYNEQFF. The CDR3 DNA is TGTGCCAGCAGTTTAGGCAGGGAGGGTTACAATGAGCAGTTCTTC.

The V gene is TRBV14, the J gene TRBJ2-7, with 7 positions matching TRBD1. Germline V gene data show CDR1 as SGHDN and CDR2 as FVKESK. Trimming took 4 bases from V and 0 from J; bases not matched to a gene: 9. CDR3 size: 16 residues. CDR3 amino acids: CASSPRRGGISYEQYF. CDR3 DNA: TGTGCCAGCAGCCCTCGTAGAGGGGGCATCTCCTACGAGCAGTACTTC.

The chain links TRBV7-2 to TRBJ2-3; TRBD2 aligns across 13 bases. V lost 1 base, J lost 9 bases, and 4 bases stayed unmatched. The CDR3 totals 15 residues. The V gene's germline CDR1 is SGHTA and CDR2 FQGNSA. CDR3: CASSLGWTSGRTQYF. CDR3 DNA sequence: TGTGCCAGCAGCTTAGGGTGGACTAGCGGGAGAACGCAGTATTTT.

The chain carries TRBV4-3 and TRBJ2-7, with unresolved D. Trimming stripped 1 base from V and 0 bases from J, with 13 bases between. CDR1 and CDR2 from the germline V gene are LGHNA and YSLEER. The CDR3 spans 16 residues. CDR3: CASSQARRSPSYEQYF. Here the CDR3 DNA reads TGCGCCAGCAGCCAAGCCAGACGGAGCCCCTCCTACGAGCAGTACTTC.

CDR3 region: CASSLASYEQYF. CDR3 in DNA: TGTGCCAGCAGCTTAGCTAGCTACGAGCAGTACTTC. The chain has TRBV11-3 and TRBJ2-7; D is ambiguous. Germline V gene data show CDR1 as SGHNT and CDR2 as YENEEA. V lost 1 base and J 3 bases, leaving 4 bases between the germline ends. This CDR3 is 12 amino acids long.

The chain carries TRBV28 and TRBJ2-5, with 8 bases matching TRBD1. CDR3 length: 14 amino acids. The germline gives CDR1 MDHEN, CDR2 SYDVKM. V shed 6 bases, J shed 5 bases, and the junction held 8 bases outside the gene matches. The CDR3 protein is CASRVTGGDETQYF. CDR3 coding DNA: TGTGCCAGCAGGGTAACAGGGGGAGACGAGACCCAGTACTTC.

The chain recombines TRBV5-6 with TRBJ1-2; D not certain. Germline-derived CDR1 and CDR2 are SGHDT and YYEEEE. Trimming took off 1 base at V and 5 bases at J, with 9 bases between the two ends. This CDR3 region has 13 residues. Here the CDR3 reads CASSLRGGYGYTF. The CDR3 nucleotides read TGTGCCAGCAGCTTGCGGGGAGGGTATGGCTACACCTTC.

The chain links TRBV6-5 to TRBJ2-2; 7 positions agree with TRBD1. The CDR3 consists of 15 residues. V shed 7 bases and J 4 bases; nucleotides not matched to a gene: 9. CDR1 is MNHEY and CDR2 is SVGAGI in the germline V gene. In DNA, the CDR3 is TGTGCCAGCAAAGTGACAGGGTGGGCCACCGGGGAGCTGTTTTTT. Amino acids: CASKVTGWATGELFF.

The CDR3 coding sequence is TGCGCCAGCAGCCAAGAAATTGTGCGCGGGAGGGACAATGAGCAGTTCTTC. This gives the protein CASSQEIVRGRDNEQFF. This chain joins TRBV4-3 and TRBJ2-1; TRBD2 aligns across 9 bases. V lost 0 bases and J lost 5; bases outside the gene matches: 8. This CDR3 contains 17 residues. Germline V gives CDR1 LGHNA, CDR2 YSLEER.

The chain recombines TRBV9 with TRBJ1-1, with TRBD1 matching over 9 bases. Trimming cost V 4 bases and J 5 bases; bases outside gene matches: 12. Per the germline V gene, CDR1 is SGDLS and CDR2 is YYNGEE. The CDR3 runs to 16 residues. For the CDR3, the DNA is TGTGCCAGCAGCCCCCCCGGGACAGGGCTGGGGACTGAAGCTTTCTTT. Protein product: CASSPPGTGLGTEAFF.